This T cell receptor beta chain emerged from a study of blood T cell repertoires in COVID-19. Trimming took 0 bases from V and 0 from J, leaving 9 bases between them. The germline V gene has CDR1 SGDLS and CDR2 YYNGEE. This CDR3 spans 15 amino acids. Authors' methods: Quantification of nucleated cells was approximated via reference gene primer amplification. Using immunoSEQ multiplex PCR, the repertoire was profiled, and TCRdb retains in-frame clones only, with some absent. V, J and clone size are those of that table, while D and trimming were read from the DNA. The data show some 250,000 clones, roughly 87% seen once.

The material sequenced was peripheral blood. The TCR sequence derives from a woman aged 25 to 39 with acute or convalescent COVID-19. This chain uses TRBV9 with TRBJ1-2; the D is unclear. CDR3 nucleotides: TGTGCCAGCAGCGTAGGTACCGGAGCTAACTATGGCTACACCTTC. Its translation: CASSVGTGANYGYTF. Combining the CDR3 with reference TRBV9 and TRBJ1-2 gives the whole variable domain DSGVTQTPKHLITATGQRVTLRCSPRSGDLSVYWYQQSLDQGLQFLIQYYNGEERAKGNILERFSAQQFPDLHSELNLSSLELGDSALYFCASSVGTGANYGYTFGSGTRLTVV.